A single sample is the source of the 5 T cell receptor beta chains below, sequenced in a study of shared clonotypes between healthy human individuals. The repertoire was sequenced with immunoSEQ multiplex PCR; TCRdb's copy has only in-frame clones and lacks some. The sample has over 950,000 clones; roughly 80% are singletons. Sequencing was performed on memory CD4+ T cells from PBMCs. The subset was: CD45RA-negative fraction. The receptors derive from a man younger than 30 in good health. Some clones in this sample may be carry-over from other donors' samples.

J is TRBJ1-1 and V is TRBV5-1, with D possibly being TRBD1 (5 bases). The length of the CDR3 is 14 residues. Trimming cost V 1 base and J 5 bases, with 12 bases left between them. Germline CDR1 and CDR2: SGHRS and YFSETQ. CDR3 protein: CASSLQGVKTEAFF. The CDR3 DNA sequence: TGCGCCAGCAGCTTGCAGGGAGTAAAGACTGAAGCTTTCTTT.

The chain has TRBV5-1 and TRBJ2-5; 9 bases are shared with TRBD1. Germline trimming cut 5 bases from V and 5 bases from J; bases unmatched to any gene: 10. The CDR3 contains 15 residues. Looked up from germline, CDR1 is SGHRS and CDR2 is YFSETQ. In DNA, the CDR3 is TGCGCCAGCAGTCCTAGGACAGGGGCTTTGGAGACCCAGTACTTC. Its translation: CASSPRTGALETQYF.

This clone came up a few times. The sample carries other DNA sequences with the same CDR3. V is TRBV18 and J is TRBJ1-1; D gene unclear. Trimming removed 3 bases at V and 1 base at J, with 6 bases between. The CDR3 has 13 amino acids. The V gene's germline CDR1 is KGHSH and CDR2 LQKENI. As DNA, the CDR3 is TGTGCCAGCTCACCCCAGAGGAACACTGAAGCTTTCTTT. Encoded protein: CASSPQRNTEAFF. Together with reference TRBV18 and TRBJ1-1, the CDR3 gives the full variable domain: NAGVMQNPRHLVRRRGQEARLRCSPMKGHSHVYWYRQLPEEGLKFMVYLQKENIIDESGMPKERFSAEFPKEGPSILRIQQVVRGDSAAYFCASSPQRNTEAFFGQGTRLTVV.

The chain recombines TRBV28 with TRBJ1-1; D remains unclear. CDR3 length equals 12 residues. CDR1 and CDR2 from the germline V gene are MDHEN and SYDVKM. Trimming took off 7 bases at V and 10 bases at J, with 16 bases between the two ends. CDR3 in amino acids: CASNLATGRAFF. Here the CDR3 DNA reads TGTGCCAGCAACCTAGCCACGGGGAGAGCTTTCTTT.

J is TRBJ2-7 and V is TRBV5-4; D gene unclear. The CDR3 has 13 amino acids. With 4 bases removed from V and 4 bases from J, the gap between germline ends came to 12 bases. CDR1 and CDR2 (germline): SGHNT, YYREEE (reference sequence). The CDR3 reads CASSTQTVYEQYF. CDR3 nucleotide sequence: TGTGCCAGCAGCACCCAGACCGTTTACGAGCAGTACTTC.